The clone carrying this T cell receptor beta chain was found a few times. This table comes from immunoSEQ multiplex PCR, and its TCRdb copy is limited to in-frame clones, with some not included. The data hold over 10,000 clones, with around 76% observed a single time. The entry originates in a study of tumor-infiltrating lymphocytes in localized non-small cell lung cancer. This CDR3 contains 16 residues. With 1 base clipped from V and 0 bases from J, the junction kept 4 bases outside the gene matches. CDR1 and CDR2 (germline): SGHRS, YFSETQ. V is TRBV5-1 and J is TRBJ1-1; 9 bases agree with TRBD1. Sequenced input: uninvolved lung tissue not adjacent to the tumor. The sequence derives from a human donor with non-small cell lung cancer. As DNA, the CDR3 is TGCGCCAGCAGCTTGTGGGACAGGGTGCTGAACACTGAAGCTTTCTTT. The encoded protein is CASSLWDRVLNTEAFF.